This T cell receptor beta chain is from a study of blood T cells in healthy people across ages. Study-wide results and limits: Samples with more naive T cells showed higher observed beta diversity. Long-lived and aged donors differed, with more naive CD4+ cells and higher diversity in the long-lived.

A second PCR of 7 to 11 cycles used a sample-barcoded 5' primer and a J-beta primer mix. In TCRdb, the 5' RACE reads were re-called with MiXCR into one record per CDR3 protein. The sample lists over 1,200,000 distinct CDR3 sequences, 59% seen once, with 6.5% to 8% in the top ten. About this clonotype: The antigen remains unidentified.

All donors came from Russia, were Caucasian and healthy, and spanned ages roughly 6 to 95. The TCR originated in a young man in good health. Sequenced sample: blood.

CDR3: CASRLDTDRYNEQFF. The DNA for the CDR3 is TGTGCCAGCAGACTAGACACGGATCGCTACAATGAGCAGTTCTTC. The chain uses TRBV6-6 and TRBJ2-1, with a weak D call TRBD2 (5 bases). The V end was cut by 6 bases, the J end by 3 bases, with 15 bases between. CDR3 size: 15 residues. CDR1 and CDR2 (germline): MNHNY, SVGAGI (reference sequence).